This T cell receptor (beta chain) was captured by sequencing in a study of CD8 T cells in Susac syndrome. The CDR3 loop spans 13 amino acids. Germline values: CDR1 LNHNV, CDR2 YYDKDF (reference sequence). The V end lost 0 bases, the J end lost 3 bases, and 4 bases lay between the germline ends. Bulk CD8+ and CD4+ cells came from magnetic negative isolation; CD8+ TEMRA by FACS. Random hexamers served to reverse transcribe roughly 0.45 to 1 ug RNA. Via MiXCR, TCRdb re-called the immunoSEQ multiplex PCR reads, giving one row per CDR3 protein. Seen here are some 180,000 distinct CDR3 sequences, approximately 94% observed once, and the top ten hold 0.085% to 0.11%. This clonotype has just one count.

This TCR was sampled from a human donor in good health. Source material: CD4+ T cells from PBMCs. This chain joins TRBV15 and TRBJ2-3, with unresolved D. This CDR3 is CATSRDLTDTQYF. The CDR3 nucleotides are TGTGCCACCAGCAGAGATTTGACAGATACGCAGTATTTT. Complete variable domain (other parts from reference TRBV15 and TRBJ2-3): DAMVIQNPRYQVTQFGKPVTLSCSQTLNHNVMYWYQQKSSQAPKLLFHYYDKDFNNEADTPDNFQSRRPNTSFCFLDIRSPGLGDTAMYLCATSRDLTDTQYFGPGTRLTVL.